These 28 T cell receptor beta chains share one sample of origin, sequenced in a study of blood T cell repertoires in COVID-19. The method was immunoSEQ multiplex PCR; TCRdb's version includes in-frame clones alone and lacks a portion of them. The sample lists roughly 100,000 clones; roughly 82% were seen once. The sequencing sample was made of peripheral blood. These receptors were taken from a human donor in a cohort sampled during active COVID-19.

The chain uses TRBV15 and TRBJ1-3; 7 bases agree with TRBD1. The germline CDR1 and CDR2 sequences are LNHNV and YYDKDF (reference sequence). Losses at the gene ends were 0 bases for V and 0 bases for J; bases not matched to a gene: 8. The CDR3 is made up of 18 amino acids. CDR3 region: CATSRDQADRSSGNTIYF. CDR3 coding DNA: TGTGCCACCAGCAGAGATCAGGCGGACAGGAGCTCTGGAAACACCATATATTTT.

The V gene is TRBV11-3, the J gene TRBJ1-2; 7 nucleotides match TRBD1. The CDR3 contains 15 residues. Germline CDR1 SGHNT, CDR2 YENEEA. V lost 4 bases and J lost 1; bases outside the gene matches: 6. The chain's CDR3 is CASSSDREDNYGYTF. The DNA for the CDR3 is TGTGCCAGCAGCTCAGACAGGGAGGATAACTATGGCTACACCTTC.

This chain links TRBV7-2 with TRBJ2-5; D gene ambiguous. Deletions cut 5 bases from V and 0 bases from J, with 10 bases between. CDR3 length: 14 residues. From germline, CDR1 is SGHTA and CDR2 FQGNSA. CDR3 sequence reads: CASSEAPYQETQYF. The CDR3, as DNA: TGTGCCAGCAGCGAGGCACCGTACCAAGAGACCCAGTACTTC. Full variable domain (missing parts from reference TRBV7-2 and TRBJ2-5): GAGVSQSPSNKVTEKGKDVELRCDPISGHTALYWYRQSLGQGLEFLIYFQGNSAPDKSGLPSDRFSAERTGGSVSTLTIQRTQQEDSAVYLCASSEAPYQETQYFGPGTRLLVL.

The rearrangement links TRBV5-6 to TRBJ2-3, with D perhaps matching TRBD2 (7 bases). Per germline, CDR1 SGHDT and CDR2 YYEEEE. This CDR3 comprises 16 residues. Between the trimmed V and J ends, which lost 1 base and 6 bases, there was a span of 18 bases. The CDR3 coding sequence is TGTGCCAGCAGCTTGTTCGGGGGGCGCTATATGGATACGCAGTATTTT. This gives the protein CASSLFGGRYMDTQYF.

This chain links TRBV7-3 with TRBJ2-3, with D hard to call. The CDR3 runs 14 residues. CDR1 and CDR2 (germline): SGHTA, FQGTGA. The V end lost 2 bases, the J end lost 4 bases, and 10 bases lay between the germline ends. The CDR3 protein is CASSLSGRADTQYF. CDR3 bases: TGTGCCAGCAGCTTATCAGGTCGAGCAGATACGCAGTATTTT.

The CDR3 loop is CASSLGDRGGQETQYF. The CDR3 DNA is TGCGCCAGCAGCTTGGGGGACAGGGGAGGGCAAGAGACCCAGTACTTC. The chain uses TRBV5-1 and TRBJ2-5; TRBD1 matches at 10 bases. This CDR3 is built from 16 residues. The V gene end was trimmed by 0 bases and the J gene end by 2 bases; junction bases not matched to a gene: 4. Germline CDR1 reads SGHRS; CDR2 reads YFSETQ.

The CDR3 DNA follows: TGTGCCAGCAGCGTGACAGGTCGCTCCTACGAGCAGTACTTC. Its protein is CASSVTGRSYEQYF. The chain links TRBV28 to TRBJ2-7; D possibly corresponds to TRBD1 (6 bases). V dropped 6 bases and J dropped 0 bases, with 12 bases sitting between them. The CDR3 is made up of 14 amino acids. The germline V gene encodes CDR1 MDHEN and CDR2 SYDVKM.

The chain uses TRBV5-1 and TRBJ1-4; weak D call: TRBD1 (5 bases). The CDR3 is 17 residues long. The germline gives CDR1 SGHRS, CDR2 YFSETQ. V was shortened by 5 bases and J by 5 bases, with 22 bases between the two germline ends. The DNA for the CDR3 is TGCGCCAGCAGACAAGGGTATCAGGGCCTTAGGAATGAAAAACTGTTTTTT. Encoded protein: CASRQGYQGLRNEKLFF.

V and J are TRBV20-1 and TRBJ1-4; D gene ambiguous. The CDR3 sequence is 13 residues long. V lost 3 bases and J 7 bases, leaving 12 bases between the germline ends. Germline CDR1 reads DFQATT; CDR2 reads SNEGSKA (reference sequence). The CDR3 loop reads CSASIGSGEKLFF. In DNA, the CDR3 is TGCAGTGCTAGTATCGGGTCCGGTGAAAAACTGTTTTTT.

The chain has TRBV11-2 and TRBJ1-2; the D is unclear. V lost 5 bases, J lost 2 bases, and 9 bases lay in between. Germline V gene data show CDR1 as SGHAT and CDR2 as FQNNGV. This CDR3 region has 13 residues. The CDR3 bases are TGTGCCAGCAGCCCACAAGAAAACTATGGCTACACCTTC. This encodes CASSPQENYGYTF.

The chain is built from TRBV14 and TRBJ1-6; D ambiguous. Germline assignment: CDR1 SGHDN and CDR2 FVKESK. This CDR3 is 14 amino acids long. V gave up 0 bases and J gave up 10 bases, with 10 bases separating them. The CDR3 nucleotides are TGTGCCAGCAGCCAAGATTATCGAGGATCACCCCTCCACTTT. This gives the protein CASSQDYRGSPLHF.

The chain is built from TRBV9 and TRBJ1-1, with 8 positions matching TRBD1. The germline gives CDR1 SGDLS, CDR2 YYNGEE. The ends lost 0 bases at V and 3 bases at J; junction bases unmatched: 7. The CDR3 is 16 amino acids. CDR3 residues: CASSVGLGQGYTEAFF. CDR3 in DNA: TGTGCCAGCAGCGTAGGATTAGGACAGGGTTACACTGAAGCTTTCTTT.

The gene calls are TRBV12-3 or TRBV12-4 and TRBJ1-4, with D possibly TRBD1 on 5 matching bases. This CDR3 is built from 13 residues. Trimming took off 6 bases at V and 8 bases at J, with 13 bases between the two ends. CDR3 coding DNA: TGTGCCAGCAGGGGTCAGGGAAACGAAAAACTGTTTTTT. As protein: CASRGQGNEKLFF.

The genes are TRBV19 and TRBJ2-1, with TRBD2 matching over 12 bases. CDR1 is LNHDA and CDR2 is SQIVND in the germline V gene (reference sequence). The CDR3 extends over 15 amino acids. Trimming removed 7 bases from V and 4 bases from J; junction bases left unmatched: 5. The CDR3 DNA reads TGTGCCAGTACTCAGACTAGCGGGGGTTACAATGAGCAGTTCTTC. It specifies CASTQTSGGYNEQFF.

The chain links TRBV7-2 to TRBJ2-5, with TRBD1 identical over 7 bases. This CDR3 has 13 amino acids. From germline, CDR1 is SGHTA and CDR2 FQGNSA. The trim removed 4 bases at V and 2 bases at J, leaving 1 base unmatched. The CDR3 nucleotides are TGTGCCAGCAGCTCGGGACAGCAAGAGACCCAGTACTTC. The encoded protein is CASSSGQQETQYF.

This chain links TRBV19 with TRBJ1-2; 7 bases agree with TRBD1. This CDR3 is built from 15 residues. The germline CDR1 and CDR2 sequences are LNHDA and SQIVND (reference sequence). J lost 4 bases, V lost 5 bases, and 10 bases had no gene match. The CDR3 DNA is TGTGCCAGTAGTGCCTCGACTGGGACAGCCTATGGCTACACCTTC. Its translation is CASSASTGTAYGYTF.

The chain has TRBV14 and TRBJ1-2; a weak D match, TRBD1 (6 bases). CDR3 size: 14 residues. CDR1 is SGHDN, CDR2 FVKESK, per germline. V lost 1 base to trimming and J lost 4 bases, with 10 bases between them. For the CDR3, the DNA is TGTGCCAGCAGCCAAGTCCAGGGGCCCTATGGCTACACCTTC. Translation: CASSQVQGPYGYTF. Variable domain in full (rest from reference TRBV14 and TRBJ1-2): EAGVTQFPSHSVIEKGQTVTLRCDPISGHDNLYWYRRVMGKEIKFLLHFVKESKQDESGMPNNRFLAERTGGTYSTLKVQPAELEDSGVYFCASSQVQGPYGYTFGSGTRLTVV.

The V call is TRBV5-1, the J call TRBJ2-1; the match to TRBD1 covers 7 bases. Germline values: CDR1 SGHRS, CDR2 YFSETQ. This CDR3 contains 15 residues. The V and J ends lost 6 bases and 4 bases, in that order; junction bases with no gene match: 10. CDR3 sequence (DNA): TGCGCCAGCAACTCACACCGGGACAGATACAATGAGCAGTTCTTC. Its translation: CASNSHRDRYNEQFF.

The rearrangement joins TRBV7-2 to TRBJ1-6; the match to TRBD1 covers 9 bases. Germline values: CDR1 SGHTA, CDR2 FQGNSA. This CDR3 is 16 amino acids long. Unmatched junction bases numbered 9, after V lost 5 bases and J lost 7 bases. CDR3 DNA: TGTGCCAGCAGCCGCCAACAGGGGGCAGGGAATTCACCCCTCCACTTT. It yields the protein CASSRQQGAGNSPLHF.

In this sample, this clone turned up a few times. The genes are TRBV12-5 and TRBJ1-6, with TRBD1 matching over 11 bases. The V gene end was trimmed by 6 bases and the J gene end by 7 bases; junction bases not matched to a gene: 2. CDR1 and CDR2 (germline): LGHNT, FRNRAP. The CDR3 length is 14 residues. CDR3 in amino acids: CASGWTGGNSPLHF. The CDR3 DNA reads as TGTGCTAGTGGGTGGACAGGGGGCAATTCACCCCTCCACTTT.

The V gene is TRBV9, the J gene TRBJ1-5; 9 bases align to TRBD1. CDR1 SGDLS and CDR2 YYNGEE come from the germline V gene. The length of the CDR3 is 13 residues. After removal of 7 bases from V and 2 bases from J, the junction contained 1 base not matched to a gene. The CDR3 region is CASGDRGNQPQHF. The CDR3, as DNA: TGTGCCAGCGGGGACAGGGGCAATCAGCCCCAGCATTTT. Complete variable domain (other parts from reference TRBV9 and TRBJ1-5): DSGVTQTPKHLITATGQRVTLRCSPRSGDLSVYWYQQSLDQGLQFLIQYYNGEERAKGNILERFSAQQFPDLHSELNLSSLELGDSALYFCASGDRGNQPQHFGDGTRLSIL.

V gene TRBV5-1 combines with J gene TRBJ2-3; TRBD1 aligns across 11 bases. With 2 bases clipped from V and 7 bases from J, the junction kept 6 bases outside the gene matches. This CDR3 has 15 amino acids. The germline CDR1 and CDR2 sequences are SGHRS and YFSETQ. CDR3 DNA: TGCGCCAGCAGCTTAGGACAGGGGGCTTTTAATACGCAGTATTTT. Encoded protein: CASSLGQGAFNTQYF.

A few counts support this clone. The rearrangement uses TRBV6-2 or TRBV6-3 and TRBJ1-5; D gene unclear. The V gene lost 6 bases and the J gene lost 6 bases, with 27 bases spanning the gap. Germline CDR1 reads MNHEY; CDR2 reads SVGEGT. CDR3 length: 18 amino acids. The CDR3 bases are TGTGCCAGCAGCCACCGGGGAGGAGGGATATTGTTAGGTCAGCCCCAGCATTTT. Translating gives CASSHRGGGILLGQPQHF.

This clone was observed once. This rearrangement joins TRBV24-1 to TRBJ2-7; the match to TRBD1 covers 9 bases. This CDR3 has 16 amino acids. Germline V lookup: CDR1 KGHDR, CDR2 SFDVKD. The J segment lost 1 base and the V segment lost 5 bases, leaving 8 bases of the junction unmatched. CDR3 residues: CATSGGGQGSSYEQYF. CDR3 bases: TGTGCCACCAGTGGAGGGGGACAGGGATCGTCCTACGAGCAGTACTTC.

The chain recombines TRBV28 with TRBJ1-5, with a possible D match to TRBD1 (5 bases). Germline CDR1 and CDR2: MDHEN and SYDVKM. CDR3 length: 14 amino acids. Between the trimmed V and J ends, which lost 5 bases and 4 bases, there was a span of 12 bases. CDR3 amino acids: CASSNNQGNQPQHF. The CDR3 DNA reads as TGTGCCAGCAGTAACAACCAGGGTAATCAGCCCCAGCATTTT. The full variable domain, its missing parts supplied by reference TRBV28 and TRBJ1-5, is DVKVTQSSRYLVKRTGEKVFLECVQDMDHENMFWYRQDPGLGLRLIYFSYDVKMKEKGDIPEGYSVSREKKERFSLILESASTNQTSMYLCASSNNQGNQPQHFGDGTRLSIL.

The chain couples TRBV7-2 to TRBJ2-7, with 8 bases that match TRBD2. CDR1 is SGHTA and CDR2 is FQGNSA in the germline V gene. The CDR3 contains 15 residues. V trimming: 5 bases; J trimming: 3 bases; junction bases outside the gene matches: 9. This CDR3 reads CASSPSGGGFYEQYF. In DNA form, the CDR3 reads TGTGCCAGCAGCCCCAGCGGGGGAGGTTTCTACGAGCAGTACTTC.

The chain carries TRBV6-5 and TRBJ2-7; possible D gene TRBD1, 6 bases. Between the trimmed V and J ends, which lost 7 bases and 5 bases, there was a span of 15 bases. This CDR3 comprises 13 residues. Germline assignment: CDR1 MNHEY and CDR2 SVGAGI. The CDR3 sequence is CASNRAAFDEQYF. The CDR3 region has the DNA TGTGCCAGCAACAGGGCGGCCTTCGACGAGCAGTACTTC.

This clone was seen only once. CDR3 protein: CASSYVGQSYEQFF. CDR3 DNA sequence: TGTGCCAGCAGTTACGTGGGACAGAGCTATGAGCAGTTCTTC. The V and J genes are TRBV6-2 or TRBV6-3 and TRBJ2-1, with 7 bases lining up with TRBD1. Germline CDR1 MNHEY, CDR2 SVGEGT. The ends lost 2 bases at V and 8 bases at J; junction bases unmatched: 6. The CDR3 covers 14 residues.